This is a list of T cell receptor beta chains from one sample in a study of blood T cell repertoires in COVID-19. Here immunoSEQ multiplex PCR was the method, and the copy in TCRdb shows in-frame clones only, minus some. The sample lists about 250,000 clones; approximately 83% were seen once. The sample was peripheral blood. Every receptor here comes from a middle-aged man with active or convalescent COVID-19. Each CDR3 is given with its conserved first and last residue. The D gene is left open where the match is weak. Some rows have no size entry. The others give once, few or many, or a class for an expanded clone.

size	V	D	J	DNA	CDR3
NA	TRBV29-1	NA	TRBJ1-1	TGCAGCGCCTCGAACACTGAAGCTTTCTTT	CSASNTEAFF
NA	TRBV19	TRBD1	TRBJ1-4	TGTGCCACTAGACCTCCGGGACAGGGGCTTGAAAAACTGTTTTTT	CATRPPGQGLEKLFF
NA	TRBV5-1	TRBD1	TRBJ1-3	TGCGCCAGCAGCTCTACAGGGGGCTATGGAAACACCATATATTTT	CASSSTGGYGNTIYF
NA	TRBV14	NA	TRBJ2-7	TGTGCCAGCAGCCTAAACCCGGAAAGGCGGTACGAGCAGTACTTC	CASSLNPERRYEQYF
NA	TRBV9	NA	TRBJ1-2	TGTGCCAGCAGCCAGGACAGCTATGGCTACACCTTC	CASSQDSYGYTF
NA	TRBV6-6	TRBD1	TRBJ2-7	TGTGCCAGCAGTTCAAGGGGGCGACCGTCCTCCTACGAGCAGTACTTC	CASSSRGRPSSYEQYF
NA	TRBV7-9	TRBD1	TRBJ1-2	TGTGCCAGCAGCTCGGACCGGGACAGCTACTATGGCTACACCTTC	CASSSDRDSYYGYTF
NA	TRBV12-3/TRBV12-4	NA	TRBJ1-3	TGTGCCAGCAGTGGGAGGGTAGGAAACACCATATATTTT	CASSGRVGNTIYF
NA	TRBV6-5	TRBD1	TRBJ1-2	TGTGCCAGCAGCCGCGGGACAGGGGTCTATGGCTACACCTTC	CASSRGTGVYGYTF
NA	TRBV10-2	TRBD1	TRBJ2-4	TGCGCCAGCTGGGACAGGGAGGGAAACATTCAGTACTTC	CASWDREGNIQYF
once	TRBV7-8	NA	TRBJ1-1	TGTGCCAGCAGCTTGGGCAGGCCTCAGGTCACTGAAGCTTTCTTT	CASSLGRPQVTEAFF
NA	TRBV19	TRBD1	TRBJ1-6	TGTGCCAGCAGAATCAACGGACAGGGAGGTAATTCACCCCTCCACTTT	CASRINGQGGNSPLHF
NA	TRBV12-2	NA	TRBJ1-6	TGTGCAAGTCGCGCCGCCACAGGATATAATTCACCCCTCCACTTT	CASRAATGYNSPLHF
NA	TRBV9	NA	TRBJ1-2	TGTGCCAGCAGCGCGGGACCCACAGGGAACTATGGCTACACCTTC	CASSAGPTGNYGYTF
once	TRBV11-3	TRBD1	TRBJ2-3	TGTGCCAGCAGCTTAGGACCGGGACAGGCGTCGGATACGCAGTATTTT	CASSLGPGQASDTQYF
NA	TRBV2	NA	TRBJ1-3	TGTGCCAGCAGTGAAGCGAGGGACACTGGAAACACCATATATTTT	CASSEARDTGNTIYF
NA	TRBV19	TRBD1	TRBJ1-4	TGTGCCAGTAGGACGACAGGGGGCATTGAAAAACTGTTTTTT	CASRTTGGIEKLFF
NA	TRBV6-5	NA	TRBJ1-1	TGTGCCAGCAGTCACGGGAACAGTTTGAACACTGAAGCTTTCTTT	CASSHGNSLNTEAFF
NA	TRBV2	TRBD1	TRBJ1-4	TGTGCCAGCAGTGGCCAATCGACAGGGAGTAATGAAAAACTGTTTTTT	CASSGQSTGSNEKLFF
NA	TRBV6-2/TRBV6-3	TRBD1	TRBJ1-2	TGTGCCAGCGGCCGGGACAGGGTTCGATATGGCTACACCTTC	CASGRDRVRYGYTF
NA	TRBV6-2/TRBV6-3	TRBD1	TRBJ2-7	TGTGCCAGCAGTGGACAGGGTACGAACGAGCAGTACTTC	CASSGQGTNEQYF
once	TRBV4-2	TRBD2	TRBJ2-3	TGTGCCAGCAGCCAAGTAGGGGATAAGACGGGGGGGCCGTCCCGTGATCCTAGCACAGATACGCAGTATTTT	CASSQVGDKTGGPSRDPSTDTQYF
NA	TRBV5-6	NA	TRBJ2-5	TGTGCCAGCAGCTTCGGGGTCGAGGAGACCCAGTACTTC	CASSFGVEETQYF
NA	TRBV15	TRBD1	TRBJ2-1	TGTGCCACCAGCAGAGCGATGGGACAGGGGGCTGCGGGTGAGCAGTTCTTC	CATSRAMGQGAAGEQFF
NA	TRBV6-1	TRBD1	TRBJ1-4	TGTGCCAGCAGTGTAGGACAGGGGGTAGGAACTAATGAAAAACTGTTTTTT	CASSVGQGVGTNEKLFF
NA	TRBV29-1	TRBD1	TRBJ2-1	TGCAGCGGTACAGGACAGGGTGGGAATGAGCAGTTCTTC	CSGTGQGGNEQFF
NA	TRBV4-1	NA	TRBJ1-2	TGCGCCAGCAGCAGTCGGGAGGCTAACTATGGCTACACCTTC	CASSSREANYGYTF
NA	TRBV24-1	TRBD1	TRBJ2-1	TGTGCCACCAGTAGGACAGGGAGTTACAATGAGCAGTTCTTC	CATSRTGSYNEQFF
few	TRBV28	NA	TRBJ1-2	TGTGCCAGCAAGAAGGCAGGTGGGCCCTATGGCTACACCTTC	CASKKAGGPYGYTF
NA	TRBV7-9	NA	TRBJ1-5	TGTGCCAGCAGCTTAGTTCCAGGGGTTCAGCCCCAGCATTTT	CASSLVPGVQPQHF
NA	TRBV2	TRBD1	TRBJ1-1	TGTGCCAGCAGTGAAGCGCTGTCAGGGGGTCGCCCCGAAGCTTTCTTT	CASSEALSGGRPEAFF
NA	TRBV5-1	TRBD1	TRBJ1-6	TGCGCCAGCAGCTATCGAGGACAGGGAGATAATTCACCCCTCCACTTT	CASSYRGQGDNSPLHF
NA	TRBV2	NA	TRBJ2-1	TGTGCCAGCCTACACCGGGACTCCTACAATGAGCAGTTCTTC	CASLHRDSYNEQFF
NA	TRBV29-1	TRBD1	TRBJ1-2	TGCAGCGCTGGGGGACAGGAGACTAACTATGGCTACACCTTC	CSAGGQETNYGYTF
NA	TRBV15	TRBD1	TRBJ1-2	TGTGCCACCAGCAGAGACAAGGGGGCCTATGGCTACACCTTC	CATSRDKGAYGYTF
NA	TRBV4-2	TRBD2	TRBJ2-1	TGTGCCAGCAGCCAACGCGGGGGGCTCAACAATGAGCAGTTCTTC	CASSQRGGLNNEQFF
NA	TRBV30	NA	TRBJ2-1	TGTGCCTGGAGAATTCGGACTTTCCGCTTAAGCTCCTACAATGAGCAGTTCTTC	CAWRIRTFRLSSYNEQFF
NA	TRBV6-2/TRBV6-3	TRBD2	TRBJ2-5	TGTGCCAGCAGTTCTGCGGGGGAGCCGGTCCGGACCCAGTACTTC	CASSSAGEPVRTQYF
NA	TRBV5-1	NA	TRBJ1-2	TGCGCCAGCAGCTTGGCCGGGGGTATGGGGAACTATGGCTACACCTTC	CASSLAGGMGNYGYTF
NA	TRBV7-2	NA	TRBJ1-4	TGTGCCAGCAGCTTTGGCCCAACTAATGAAAAACTGTTTTTT	CASSFGPTNEKLFF
NA	TRBV11-2	NA	TRBJ2-4	TGTGCCAGCAGGGCAGACAGGTTACTCAATAAGTTTCGTCAAAACATTCAGTACTTC	CASRADRLLNKFRQNIQYF
NA	TRBV6-2/TRBV6-3	TRBD2	TRBJ2-1	TGTGCCAGCAGTAGCCCGCCGCGGGGGTCCTACAATGAGCAGTTCTTC	CASSSPPRGSYNEQFF
NA	TRBV18	TRBD1	TRBJ1-2	TGTGCCAGCTCACCTTTATCCGGGACAGGGGGCGATGGCTACACCTTC	CASSPLSGTGGDGYTF
NA	TRBV2	NA	TRBJ1-3	TGTGCCAGGACGAGATTAACAGGCCAGGGGGGAAACACCATATATTTT	CARTRLTGQGGNTIYF
NA	TRBV3-1/TRBV3-2	NA	TRBJ1-6	TGTGCCAGCAGCCAAGATCTAGGATCTAGGCCCCTCCACTTT	CASSQDLGSRPLHF
once	TRBV7-2	TRBD1	TRBJ2-1	TGTGCCAGCAGCCAAGACAGGGGGCACAACAATGAGCAGTTCTTC	CASSQDRGHNNEQFF
NA	TRBV19	NA	TRBJ1-4	TGTGCCAGTAGTTCCGACAGGAGCAATGAAAAACTGTTTTTT	CASSSDRSNEKLFF
NA	TRBV7-2	NA	TRBJ1-6	TGTGCCAGCAGCTTACACGGTGATTCACCCCTCCACTTT	CASSLHGDSPLHF
NA	TRBV30	NA	TRBJ1-2	TGTGCCTGGAGTTCAGGGGACTATGGCTACACCTTC	CAWSSGDYGYTF
NA	TRBV5-1	NA	TRBJ2-3	TGCGCCAGCAGCTCCGGACTGCGGCAAGAGGATACGCAGTATTTT	CASSSGLRQEDTQYF
NA	TRBV4-2	NA	TRBJ1-5	TGTGCCAGCAGCCAAGATGTCGGGAGCAATCAGCCCCAGCATTTT	CASSQDVGSNQPQHF
NA	TRBV15	NA	TRBJ1-4	TGTGCCACCAGCAGAGACCCGACAGTCCCTAATGAAAAACTGTTTTTT	CATSRDPTVPNEKLFF
NA	TRBV7-9	TRBD1	TRBJ2-2	TGTGCCAGCAGCCTGGGACAGCGCACCGGGGAGCTGTTTTTT	CASSLGQRTGELFF
once	TRBV30	NA	TRBJ1-2	TGTGCCTGGGCCCGGGATACCTTTGGGTATGGCTACACCTTC	CAWARDTFGYGYTF
NA	TRBV30	TRBD1	TRBJ2-5	TGTGCCTTATCCACAGGGGGCGGAGAGACCCAGTACTTC	CALSTGGGETQYF
NA	TRBV7-9	NA	TRBJ2-7	TGTGCCAGCAGCTTAGTTCAGGGTGCCACCTACGAGCAGTACTTC	CASSLVQGATYEQYF
NA	TRBV7-2	NA	TRBJ2-7	TGTGCCAGCAGCTTAAATGCGGGGAGCTCCTACGAGCAGTACTTC	CASSLNAGSSYEQYF
few	TRBV7-2	NA	TRBJ2-7	TGTGCCAGCAGCTTTGGTGGGGGGACCTCCTACGAGCAGTACTTC	CASSFGGGTSYEQYF